This entry concerns a single TCR beta chain. The antigen is not known. Measured with immunoSEQ multiplex PCR; TCRdb has only the in-frame clones, and not every one. The top ten hold about 0.072% of the sample, which has some 100,000 clones, roughly 90% seen once. The source of the sample is a study of graft-versus-host responses after intestinal transplantation. The sample was unstimulated CD8+ T cells sorted from spleen or lymph node cells, taken before transplant. The TCR sequence derives from a human donor who was the organ donor for an intestinal transplant.

The CDR3 sequence: CASSYVGTGIPNPFNYGYTF. In nucleotides, the CDR3 is TGTGCCAGTAGTTATGTCGGGACAGGGATTCCGAACCCATTTAACTATGGCTACACCTTC. The chain recombines TRBV19 with TRBJ1-2; 9 bases are shared with TRBD1. Germline V CDR1 and CDR2: LNHDA, SQIVND (reference sequence). V dropped 5 bases and J dropped 1; count of bases not matched to a gene: 20. CDR3 length: 20 residues.